This T cell receptor beta chain was obtained from a study of control samples from healthy donors and cancer patients. Clones were sequenced by immunoSEQ multiplex PCR, and TCRdb holds only the in-frame ones, with some missing. This table has about 120,000 clones, approximately 88% appearing once. CDR1 and CDR2 (germline): MNHEY, SMNVEV (reference sequence). The CDR3 sequence is 14 residues long. The germline V and J ends were trimmed by 6 bases and 0 bases, with 10 bases remaining between them. The V call is TRBV27, the J call TRBJ2-3, with D possibly being TRBD1 (5 bases). The receptor was isolated from a man aged 50 to 60 in good health. Sequenced material: blood. CDR3 in amino acids: CASRRRGSTDTQYF. DNA of the CDR3: TGTGCCAGCAGACGAAGGGGCAGCACAGATACGCAGTATTTT.